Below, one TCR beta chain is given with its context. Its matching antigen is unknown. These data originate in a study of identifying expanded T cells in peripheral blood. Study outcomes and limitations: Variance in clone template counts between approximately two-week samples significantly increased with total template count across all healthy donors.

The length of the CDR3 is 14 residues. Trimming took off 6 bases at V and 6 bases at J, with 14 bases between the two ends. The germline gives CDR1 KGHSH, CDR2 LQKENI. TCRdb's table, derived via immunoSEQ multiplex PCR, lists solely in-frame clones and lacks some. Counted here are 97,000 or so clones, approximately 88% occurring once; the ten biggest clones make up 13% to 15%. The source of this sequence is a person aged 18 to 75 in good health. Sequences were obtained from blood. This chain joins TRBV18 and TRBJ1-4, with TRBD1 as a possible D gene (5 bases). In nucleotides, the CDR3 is TGTGCCAGCTCGTCAGGGCTGGTTCATGAAAAACTGTTTTTT. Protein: CASSSGLVHEKLFF.